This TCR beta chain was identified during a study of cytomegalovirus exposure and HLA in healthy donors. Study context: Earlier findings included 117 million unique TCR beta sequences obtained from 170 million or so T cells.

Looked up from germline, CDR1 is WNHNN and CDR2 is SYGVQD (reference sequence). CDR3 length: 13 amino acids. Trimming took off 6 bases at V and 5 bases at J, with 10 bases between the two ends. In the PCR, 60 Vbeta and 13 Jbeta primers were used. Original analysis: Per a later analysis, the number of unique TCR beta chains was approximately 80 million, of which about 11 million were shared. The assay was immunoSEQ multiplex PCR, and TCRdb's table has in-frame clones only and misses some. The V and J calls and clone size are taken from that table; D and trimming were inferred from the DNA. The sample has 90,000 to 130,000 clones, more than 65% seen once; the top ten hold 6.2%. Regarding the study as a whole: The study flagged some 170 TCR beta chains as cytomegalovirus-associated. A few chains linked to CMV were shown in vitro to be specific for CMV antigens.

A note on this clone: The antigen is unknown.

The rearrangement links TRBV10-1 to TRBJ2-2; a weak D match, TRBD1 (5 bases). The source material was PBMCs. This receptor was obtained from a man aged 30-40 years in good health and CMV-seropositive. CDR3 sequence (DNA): TGCGCCAGCAGCCTCGGACAAACCGGGGAGCTGTTTTTT. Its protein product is CASSLGQTGELFF.